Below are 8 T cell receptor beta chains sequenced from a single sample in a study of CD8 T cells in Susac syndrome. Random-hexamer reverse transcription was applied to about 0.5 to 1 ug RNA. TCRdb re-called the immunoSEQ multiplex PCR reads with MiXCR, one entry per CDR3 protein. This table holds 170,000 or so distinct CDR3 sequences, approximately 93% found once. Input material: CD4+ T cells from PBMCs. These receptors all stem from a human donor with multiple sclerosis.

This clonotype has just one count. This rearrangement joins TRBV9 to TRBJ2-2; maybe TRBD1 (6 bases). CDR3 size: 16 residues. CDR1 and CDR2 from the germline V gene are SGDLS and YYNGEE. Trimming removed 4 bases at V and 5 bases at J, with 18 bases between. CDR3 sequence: CASSPMLSGETGELFF. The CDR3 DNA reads TGTGCCAGCAGCCCAATGTTGTCAGGGGAGACCGGGGAGCTGTTTTTT.

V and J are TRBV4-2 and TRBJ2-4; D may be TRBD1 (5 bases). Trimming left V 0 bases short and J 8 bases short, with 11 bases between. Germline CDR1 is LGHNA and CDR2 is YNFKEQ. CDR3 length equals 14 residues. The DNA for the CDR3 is TGTGCCAGCAGCCAAGATCACAGGTCGGACATTCAGTACTTC. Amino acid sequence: CASSQDHRSDIQYF.

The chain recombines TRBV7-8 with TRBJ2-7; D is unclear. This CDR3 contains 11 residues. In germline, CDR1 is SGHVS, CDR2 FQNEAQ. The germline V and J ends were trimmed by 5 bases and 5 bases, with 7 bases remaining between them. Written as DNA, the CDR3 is TGTGCCAGCAGCGACGATCACGAGCAGTACTTC. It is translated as CASSDDHEQYF.

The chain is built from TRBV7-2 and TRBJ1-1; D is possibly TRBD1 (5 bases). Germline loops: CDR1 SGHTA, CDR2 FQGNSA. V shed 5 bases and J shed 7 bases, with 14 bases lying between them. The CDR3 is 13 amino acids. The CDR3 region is CASSPGVGVEAFF. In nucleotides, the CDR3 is TGTGCCAGCAGCCCCGGGGTGGGGGTTGAAGCTTTCTTT.

The CDR3 sequence is CSASGTAQTFMNTEAFF. The CDR3 DNA follows: TGCAGTGCTTCCGGGACAGCACAAACCTTTATGAACACTGAAGCTTTCTTT. V gene TRBV20-1 combines with J gene TRBJ1-1, with 7 bases fitting TRBD1. With 5 bases clipped from V and 0 bases from J, the junction kept 15 bases outside the gene matches. Per the germline V gene, CDR1 is DFQATT and CDR2 is SNEGSKA (reference sequence). The CDR3 length is 17 residues.

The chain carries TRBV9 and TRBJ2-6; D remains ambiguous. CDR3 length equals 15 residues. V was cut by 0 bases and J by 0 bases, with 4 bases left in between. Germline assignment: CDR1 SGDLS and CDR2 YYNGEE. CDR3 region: CASSVGHSGANVLTF. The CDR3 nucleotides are TGTGCCAGCAGCGTAGGACACTCTGGGGCCAACGTCCTGACTTTC.

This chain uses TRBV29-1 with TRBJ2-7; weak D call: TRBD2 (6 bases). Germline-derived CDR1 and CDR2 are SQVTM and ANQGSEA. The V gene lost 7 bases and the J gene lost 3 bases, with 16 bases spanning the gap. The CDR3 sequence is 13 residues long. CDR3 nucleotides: TGCAGCGGCGGGATGGGGGGACTCTACGAGCAGTACTTC. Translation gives CSGGMGGLYEQYF.

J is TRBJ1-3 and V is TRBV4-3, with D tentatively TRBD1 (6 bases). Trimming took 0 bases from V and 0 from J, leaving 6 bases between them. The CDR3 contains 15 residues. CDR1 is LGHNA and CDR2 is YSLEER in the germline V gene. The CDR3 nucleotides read TGCGCCAGCAGCCAAGAACAGGGCTCTGGAAACACCATATATTTT. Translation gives CASSQEQGSGNTIYF.